This TCR beta chain was sequenced for a study of blood T cell repertoires in COVID-19. Study in general: Sites in the United States, Italy and Spain provided acute and convalescent COVID-19 samples. T cells, B-cell-depleted T cells, or PBMCs provided the cDNA or gDNA that served as material.

From germline, CDR1 is MNHNS and CDR2 SASEGT. V was shortened by 2 bases and J by 6 bases, with 14 bases between the two germline ends. The length of the CDR3 is 15 residues. In the source study's methods: Cell counts per sample came from amplifying reference gene primers. Measured with immunoSEQ multiplex PCR; TCRdb has only the in-frame clones, and not every one. For V, J and clone size, that table is used; D and trimming come from the DNA. This table has around 140,000 clones, around 87% appearing once. The chain uses TRBV6-1 and TRBJ2-1; tentatively, D is TRBD1 (6 bases). This clonotype was obtained from a man aged 18-30 years with COVID-19, enrolled during active disease. Input material: peripheral blood. Written as DNA, the CDR3 is TGTGCCAGCAGTGAATTTAGGACAGAAGTCAATGAGCAGTTCTTC. Encoded protein: CASSEFRTEVNEQFF.